These T cell receptor beta chains were read from a single sample in a study of vaccination effects on CD4 cells after COVID-19. Their antigen targets remain unknown. Measured with immunoSEQ multiplex PCR; TCRdb has only the in-frame clones, and not every one. The sample yields roughly 27,000 clones, about three quarters seen once. The sequencing here drew on CD4+ T cells from PBMCs cultured with HCoV-NL63 spike peptides, taken before COVID-19 vaccination. These receptors originate from a human donor who had a prior SARS-CoV-2 infection. CDR3s include the opening cysteine and the closing phenylalanine or tryptophan. D genes are given only for firm matches. Some rows have no size entry. The others give once, few or many, or a class for an expanded clone.

d_gene: TRBD1; j_gene: TRBJ1-2; v_gene: TRBV5-1; abundance: -; CDR3aa: CASSLEDRVNYGYTF; CDR3nt: TGCGCCAGCAGCTTGGAGGACAGGGTAAACTATGGCTACACCTTC
d_gene: -; j_gene: TRBJ2-7; v_gene: TRBV24-1; abundance: -; CDR3aa: CATSAGQGLGEQYF; CDR3nt: TGTGCCACCAGTGCTGGGCAGGGACTGGGCGAGCAGTACTTC
d_gene: TRBD2; j_gene: TRBJ2-7; v_gene: TRBV10-3; abundance: once; CDR3aa: CAISEAGGAYEQYF; CDR3nt: TGTGCCATCAGTGAGGCGGGGGGGGCCTACGAGCAGTACTTC
d_gene: -; j_gene: TRBJ2-5; v_gene: TRBV12-5; abundance: -; CDR3aa: CASATDGGTQYF; CDR3nt: TGTGCTAGCGCCACCGACGGGGGGACCCAGTACTTC
d_gene: -; j_gene: TRBJ2-1; v_gene: TRBV7-8; abundance: -; CDR3aa: CASSLILAAYNEQFF; CDR3nt: TGTGCCAGCAGCTTAATCCTAGCAGCGTACAATGAGCAGTTCTTC
d_gene: -; j_gene: TRBJ1-6; v_gene: TRBV9; abundance: -; CDR3aa: CASSVRNSNSPLHF; CDR3nt: TGTGCCAGCAGCGTCCGTAATAGTAATTCACCCCTCCACTTT
d_gene: -; j_gene: TRBJ1-6; v_gene: TRBV6-5; abundance: few; CDR3aa: CASSRPDAGSPLHF; CDR3nt: TGTGCCAGCAGCCGGCCGGACGCTGGGTCACCCCTCCACTTT
d_gene: TRBD2; j_gene: TRBJ2-5; v_gene: TRBV19; abundance: -; CDR3aa: CASAGEEETQYF; CDR3nt: TGTGCCAGCGCGGGGGAAGAAGAGACCCAGTACTTC
d_gene: -; j_gene: TRBJ2-1; v_gene: TRBV11-1; abundance: few; CDR3aa: CASRDWRERFEQFF; CDR3nt: TGTGCCAGCCGAGATTGGCGGGAACGTTTTGAGCAGTTCTTC
d_gene: TRBD1; j_gene: TRBJ1-2; v_gene: TRBV7-9; abundance: -; CDR3aa: CASSPLGGQGLRNYGYTF; CDR3nt: TGTGCCAGCAGCCCCCTAGGGGGACAGGGACTTCGAAACTATGGCTACACCTTC
d_gene: -; j_gene: TRBJ2-1; v_gene: TRBV7-6; abundance: -; CDR3aa: CASSLTGETYNEQFF; CDR3nt: TGTGCCAGCAGCTTAACGGGGGAAACCTACAATGAGCAGTTCTTC
d_gene: -; j_gene: TRBJ2-4; v_gene: TRBV4-1; abundance: few; CDR3aa: CASSTPVAKNIQYF; CDR3nt: TGCGCCAGCAGCACTCCCGTAGCCAAAAACATTCAGTACTTC
d_gene: -; j_gene: TRBJ1-3; v_gene: TRBV19; abundance: few; CDR3aa: CASSNRDDSGNTIYF; CDR3nt: TGTGCCAGTAGCAACAGGGACGACTCTGGAAACACCATATATTTT
d_gene: -; j_gene: TRBJ1-1; v_gene: TRBV6-6; abundance: -; CDR3aa: CASSYQGIDTEAFF; CDR3nt: TGTGCCAGCAGCTACCAGGGGATTGACACTGAAGCTTTCTTT
d_gene: -; j_gene: TRBJ2-3; v_gene: TRBV7-8; abundance: -; CDR3aa: CASSPVVTRNTDTQYF; CDR3nt: TGTGCCAGCAGCCCCGTCGTTACGCGGAACACAGATACGCAGTATTTT
d_gene: TRBD1; j_gene: TRBJ2-5; v_gene: TRBV9; abundance: -; CDR3aa: CASSVTRGLGETQYF; CDR3nt: TGTGCCAGCAGCGTAACCAGGGGGCTCGGGGAGACCCAGTACTTC
d_gene: TRBD1; j_gene: TRBJ1-2; v_gene: TRBV6-5; abundance: few; CDR3aa: CASKDPGQGFYGYTF; CDR3nt: TGTGCCAGTAAAGACCCGGGACAGGGGTTCTATGGCTACACCTTC
d_gene: TRBD1; j_gene: TRBJ2-1; v_gene: TRBV7-2; abundance: -; CDR3aa: CASNTGGSMGEQFF; CDR3nt: TGTGCCAGCAACACAGGGGGATCGATGGGGGAGCAGTTCTTC
d_gene: -; j_gene: TRBJ2-1; v_gene: TRBV4-3; abundance: -; CDR3aa: CASSQGLRSSYNEQFF; CDR3nt: TGCGCCAGCAGCCAAGGTTTGAGGAGCTCCTACAATGAGCAGTTCTTC
d_gene: TRBD2; j_gene: TRBJ2-7; v_gene: TRBV20-1; abundance: -; CDR3aa: CSVYGGDEQYF; CDR3nt: TGCAGTGTTTACGGGGGGGACGAGCAGTACTTC
d_gene: TRBD1; j_gene: TRBJ1-1; v_gene: TRBV11-1; abundance: few; CDR3aa: CASSTWTGRNTEAFF; CDR3nt: TGTGCCAGCAGCACCTGGACAGGGAGGAACACTGAAGCTTTCTTT
d_gene: -; j_gene: TRBJ1-3; v_gene: TRBV12-5; abundance: -; CDR3aa: CASEQTVSNTIYF; CDR3nt: TGTGCTAGTGAGCAGACAGTTTCAAACACCATATATTTT
d_gene: TRBD1; j_gene: TRBJ1-1; v_gene: TRBV10-3; abundance: few; CDR3aa: CATSGTGESTEAFF; CDR3nt: TGTGCCACCTCCGGGACAGGGGAGAGCACTGAAGCTTTCTTT
d_gene: -; j_gene: TRBJ2-1; v_gene: TRBV7-9; abundance: -; CDR3aa: CASSLALAGSYNEQFF; CDR3nt: TGTGCCAGCAGCTTAGCGTTGGCTGGCTCCTACAATGAGCAGTTCTTC
d_gene: -; j_gene: TRBJ2-1; v_gene: TRBV4-1; abundance: -; CDR3aa: CASSQDFRLLRDNEQFF; CDR3nt: TGCGCCAGCAGCCAAGATTTTAGGCTTTTGAGAGACAATGAGCAGTTCTTC
d_gene: TRBD2; j_gene: TRBJ2-2; v_gene: TRBV19; abundance: few; CDR3aa: CASAFPSGNTGELFF; CDR3nt: TGTGCCAGCGCTTTCCCTAGCGGGAACACCGGGGAGCTGTTTTTT
d_gene: -; j_gene: TRBJ1-1; v_gene: TRBV30; abundance: few; CDR3aa: CAWSFRTRDLSEAFF; CDR3nt: TGTGCCTGGAGTTTCCGGACGCGGGACCTTTCTGAAGCTTTCTTT
d_gene: TRBD1; j_gene: TRBJ1-5; v_gene: TRBV19; abundance: -; CDR3aa: CASRRTGDQPQHF; CDR3nt: TGTGCCAGTAGAAGGACAGGGGATCAGCCCCAGCATTTT
d_gene: -; j_gene: TRBJ2-1; v_gene: TRBV6-5; abundance: -; CDR3aa: CASSTSWGSGEQFF; CDR3nt: TGTGCCAGCAGTACCTCTTGGGGGAGCGGTGAGCAGTTCTTC
d_gene: TRBD1; j_gene: TRBJ2-5; v_gene: TRBV29-1; abundance: -; CDR3aa: CSAGTGTGEDF; CDR3nt: TGCAGCGCTGGCACCGGGACAGGGGAGGACTTC
d_gene: TRBD1; j_gene: TRBJ1-1; v_gene: TRBV6-5; abundance: -; CDR3aa: CASSYSGQGANTEAFF; CDR3nt: TGTGCCAGCAGTTACTCGGGACAGGGGGCGAACACTGAAGCTTTCTTT